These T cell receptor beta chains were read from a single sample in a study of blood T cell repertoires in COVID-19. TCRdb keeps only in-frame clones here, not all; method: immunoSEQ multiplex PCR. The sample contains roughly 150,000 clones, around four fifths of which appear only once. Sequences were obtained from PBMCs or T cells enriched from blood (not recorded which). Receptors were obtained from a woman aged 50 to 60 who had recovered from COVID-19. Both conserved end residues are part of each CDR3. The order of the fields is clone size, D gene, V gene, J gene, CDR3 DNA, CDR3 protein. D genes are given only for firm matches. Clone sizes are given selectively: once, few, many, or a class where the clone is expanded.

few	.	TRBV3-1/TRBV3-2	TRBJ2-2	TGTGCCAGCTCCGACAGCCTAGACACCGGGGAGCTGTTTTTT	CASSDSLDTGELFF
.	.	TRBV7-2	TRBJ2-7	TGTGCCAGCAGCTTAGTTCTGGCGGAGCCATCCTACGAGCAGTACTTC	CASSLVLAEPSYEQYF
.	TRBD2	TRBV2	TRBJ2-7	TGTGCCAGCACCCCGTTCGGACTAGCAGACGAGCAGTACTTC	CASTPFGLADEQYF
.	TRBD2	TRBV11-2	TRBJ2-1	TGTGCCAGCAGCCCCGCGGGACTAGCGCTTTACAATGAGCAGTTCTTC	CASSPAGLALYNEQFF
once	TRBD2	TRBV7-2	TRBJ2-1	TGTGCCAGCAGCTTCAGCGGGAGGGTGGGTGAGCAGTTCTTC	CASSFSGRVGEQFF
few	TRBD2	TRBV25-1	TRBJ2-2	TGTGCCAGCAGCCGACGGGGAGCGGGGGGAACCGGGGAGCTGTTTTTT	CASSRRGAGGTGELFF
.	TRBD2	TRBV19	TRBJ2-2	TGTGCCAGTAGCCACGGACTAGCGGGAGGCCGAGACACCGGGGAGCTGTTTTTT	CASSHGLAGGRDTGELFF
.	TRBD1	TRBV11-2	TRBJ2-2	TGTGCCAGCATGTGGACAGGGGACGCCGGGGAGCTGTTTTTT	CASMWTGDAGELFF
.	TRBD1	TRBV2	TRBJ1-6	TGTGCCAGCAGATTGGGGACAGTTAATAATTCACCCCTCCACTTT	CASRLGTVNNSPLHF
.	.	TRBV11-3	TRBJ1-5	TGTGCCAGCAGCTTTAGGCCGGGACAACCCCAGCATTTT	CASSFRPGQPQHF
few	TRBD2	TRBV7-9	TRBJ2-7	TGTGCCAGCAGCTTATTAGCGGGGGACACCTACGAGCAGTACTTC	CASSLLAGDTYEQYF
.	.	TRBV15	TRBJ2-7	TGTGCCACCAGCAGAGACCACGAGTACGAGCAGTACTTC	CATSRDHEYEQYF
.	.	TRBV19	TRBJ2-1	TGTGCCGGCATTTACCCCGCAGAGCAGTTCTTC	CAGIYPAEQFF
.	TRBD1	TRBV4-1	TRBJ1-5	TGCGCCAGCAGCCAAGCCGGGACAGAATCCCAGCATTTT	CASSQAGTESQHF
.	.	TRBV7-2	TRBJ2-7	TGTGCCAGCAGTGGGGGGACCCCCTACGAGCAGTACTTC	CASSGGTPYEQYF
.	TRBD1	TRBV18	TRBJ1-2	TGTGCCAGCTCATCGGGACAGATTAACTATGGCTACACCTTC	CASSSGQINYGYTF
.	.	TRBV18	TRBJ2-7	TGTGCCAGCTCACCACAAGGGCCATATGAGGGTCTCTACGAGCAGTACTTC	CASSPQGPYEGLYEQYF
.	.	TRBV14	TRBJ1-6	TGTGCCAGCAGCCAATTTACGGATAATTCACCCCTCCACTTT	CASSQFTDNSPLHF
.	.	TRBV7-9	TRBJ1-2	TGTGCCAGCAGCCTAGGGACGGAGGATGGCTACACCTTC	CASSLGTEDGYTF
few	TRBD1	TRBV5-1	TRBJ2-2	TGCGCCAGCAGCTATGGGACAGGCACCGGGGAGCTGTTTTTT	CASSYGTGTGELFF
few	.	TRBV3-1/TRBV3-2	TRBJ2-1	TGTGCCAGCAGCCAAGACTTCTCCCTTACTTACAATGAGCAGTTCTTC	CASSQDFSLTYNEQFF
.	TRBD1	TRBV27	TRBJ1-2	TGTGCCAGCAGTACAGGGGGCGCCGGGAATGGCTACACCTTC	CASSTGGAGNGYTF
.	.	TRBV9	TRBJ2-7	TGTGCCAGCAGCGTACACCGGGACTTAAACTACGAGCAGTACTTC	CASSVHRDLNYEQYF
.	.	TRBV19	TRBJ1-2	TGTGCCAGTAGTATAGATCCGGGGGGCTACACCTTC	CASSIDPGGYTF
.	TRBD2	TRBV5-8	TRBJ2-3	TGTGCCAGCACATTTTTGGGAGTTACTAGCGGCGGTCGTAAGGATACGCAGTATTTT	CASTFLGVTSGGRKDTQYF
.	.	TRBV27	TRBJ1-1	TGTGCCAGCAGTTTATCGACATATGGACAGAGCACTGAAGCTTTCTTT	CASSLSTYGQSTEAFF
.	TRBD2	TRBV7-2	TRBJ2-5	TGTGCCAGCAGCTCCGGGGGGGTGGAGACCCAGTACTTC	CASSSGGVETQYF
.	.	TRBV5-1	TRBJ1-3	TGCGCCAGCAGCTTAGCCCCTTTAAGACAGCTAGTCTCAATCTCTGGAAACACCATATATTTT	CASSLAPLRQLVSISGNTIYF
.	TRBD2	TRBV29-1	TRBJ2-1	TGCAGCGTTGATGGGCTAGCGGATTCCTACAATGAGCAGTTCTTC	CSVDGLADSYNEQFF
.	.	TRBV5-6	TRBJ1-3	TGTGCCAGCAGCTTGGCCGGAATCAACAGGGATGGAAACACCATATATTTT	CASSLAGINRDGNTIYF
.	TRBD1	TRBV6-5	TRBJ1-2	TGTGCCAGCAGGGGGACAGGGGCCCGCTATGGCTACACCTTC	CASRGTGARYGYTF
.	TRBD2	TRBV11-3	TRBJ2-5	TGTGCCAGCACCGCGGGGGGGGAGACCCAGTACTTC	CASTAGGETQYF
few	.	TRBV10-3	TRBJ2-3	TGTGCCATCAGTGGGACAGCGGCAGATACGCAGTATTTT	CAISGTAADTQYF
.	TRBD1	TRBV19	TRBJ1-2	TGTGCCAGTAGTACTCCCGGGACAGTCTATGGCTACACCTTC	CASSTPGTVYGYTF
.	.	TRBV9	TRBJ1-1	TGTGCCAGCAGCCGGTCGGGGGAGGAAGCTTTCTTT	CASSRSGEEAFF
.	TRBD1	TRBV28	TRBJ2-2	TGTGCCGGGGGGACAGGGAACACCGGGGAGCTGTTTTTT	CAGGTGNTGELFF
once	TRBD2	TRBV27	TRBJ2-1	TGTGCCAGCAGTCTCAAAAGTCCGGACAGACTAGCGGGCAGGGATAATGAGCAGTTCTTC	CASSLKSPDRLAGRDNEQFF
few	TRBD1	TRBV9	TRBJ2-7	TGTGCCAGCAGCGTCGGGACAGGGGGTGTCTACGAGCAGTACTTC	CASSVGTGGVYEQYF
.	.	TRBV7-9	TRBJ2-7	TGTGCCAGCAGCTTCCAGGGGGGACCGTATGAGCAGTACTTC	CASSFQGGPYEQYF
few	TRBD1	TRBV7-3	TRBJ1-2	TGTGCCAGCAGCCCGCAGGGGGCGCAAGGGGGCTACACCTTC	CASSPQGAQGGYTF
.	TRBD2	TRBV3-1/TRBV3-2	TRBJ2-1	TGTGCCAGCAGCCAAGATTGGCCCCAACTAGCGGGAGGGCTCAATGAGCAGTTCTTC	CASSQDWPQLAGGLNEQFF
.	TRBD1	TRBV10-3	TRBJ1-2	TGTGCCATAGGGACAGGTTATAACTATGGCTACACCTTC	CAIGTGYNYGYTF
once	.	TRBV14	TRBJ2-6	TGTGCCAGCAGCCGTCAGGGATTTGGGGCCAACGTCCTGACTTTC	CASSRQGFGANVLTF
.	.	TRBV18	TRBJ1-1	TGTGCCAGCTCACCACCGTTGGGCAGACAAAACACTGAAGCTTTCTTT	CASSPPLGRQNTEAFF
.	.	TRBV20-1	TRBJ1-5	TGCAGCGTAAGCGGGAATCAGCCCCAGCATTTT	CSVSGNQPQHF
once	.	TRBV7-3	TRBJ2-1	TGTGCCAGCAGCTTACGCGCTAGCCAAGGGAATGAGCAGTTCTTC	CASSLRASQGNEQFF
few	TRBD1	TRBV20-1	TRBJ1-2	TGCAGTGCTAGTAGACCGGGACAGGGGGATGGCTACACCTTC	CSASRPGQGDGYTF
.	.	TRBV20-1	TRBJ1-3	TGCAGTGCTAGTGACGCGGGGGCGAGAAACACCATATATTTT	CSASDAGARNTIYF
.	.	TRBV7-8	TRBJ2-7	TGTGCCAGCAGCGACAGAAGCTACGAGCAGTACTTC	CASSDRSYEQYF
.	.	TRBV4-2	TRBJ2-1	TGTGCCAGCAGCCAAGAAGGGGGGGGGCCTTACAATGAGCAGTTCTTC	CASSQEGGGPYNEQFF
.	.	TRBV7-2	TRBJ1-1	TGTGCCAGCAGCCAACCGGGCGGGAGGCGAGCAACTGAAGCTTTCTTT	CASSQPGGRRATEAFF
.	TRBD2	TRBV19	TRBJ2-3	TGTGCCAGTAGTATGTATGAGCGGGGGGGCTGGACAGATACGCAGTATTTT	CASSMYERGGWTDTQYF
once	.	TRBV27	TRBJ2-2	TGTGCCAGCAGTTTACAGGGGACCGGGGAGCTGTTTTTT	CASSLQGTGELFF
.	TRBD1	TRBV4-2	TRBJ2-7	TGTGCCAGCAGCCAAGCTACAGGGGGCTCCGAGCAGTACTTC	CASSQATGGSEQYF
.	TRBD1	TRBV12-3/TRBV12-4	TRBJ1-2	TGTGCCACCCAGGGGGCAGGTGGCTACACCTTC	CATQGAGGYTF